The 16 T cell receptor beta chains in this list originate from one sample, sequenced in a study of shared clonotypes between healthy human individuals. Using immunoSEQ multiplex PCR, the repertoire was profiled, and TCRdb retains in-frame clones only, with some absent. The sample lists some 1 million clones, under 80% seen once, with approximately 1.5% in the top ten. The source material was memory CD4+ T cells sorted from blood. As for subset: CD45RA-negative fraction. These receptors were obtained from a man aged 18 to 30 in good health.

The chain links TRBV5-6 to TRBJ1-5; no clear D. The CDR3 loop spans 13 amino acids. Deletions cut 4 bases from V and 11 bases from J, with 16 bases between. Germline V gives CDR1 SGHDT, CDR2 YYEEEE. The DNA for the CDR3 is TGTGCCAGCAGCCCCGGGCTGGGTGGCGCCCAGCATTTT. As protein: CASSPGLGGAQHF.

V gene TRBV21-1 combines with J gene TRBJ2-3; the D call TRBD2 from the table was never checked on the DNA. TRBV21-1 is described as a pseudogene. The CDR3 totals 20 residues. CDR3 in DNA: TGTGCCAGCAGCAAAATGTATGGAAGCGGGAGGGAACTAAACACAGATACGCAGTATTTT. This codes for CASSKMYGSGRELNTDTQYF.

This clone was counted ten times or more. V is TRBV7-2 and J is TRBJ2-2; D is perhaps TRBD1 (5 bases). The CDR3 length is 15 residues. CDR1 is SGHTA, CDR2 FQGNSA, per germline. Between the trimmed V and J ends, which lost 5 bases and 4 bases, there was a span of 14 bases. The CDR3, as DNA: TGTGCCAGCAGCCCAACAGACAGCTTCACCGGGGAGCTGTTTTTT. Residues: CASSPTDSFTGELFF.

This rearrangement joins TRBV30 to TRBJ1-4; D possibly corresponds to TRBD1 (5 bases). This CDR3 comprises 15 residues. CDR1 GTSNPN and CDR2 SVGIG come from the germline V gene (reference sequence). The ends were cut back, 4 bases at V and 3 bases at J, with 15 bases in the middle. CDR3: CAWKLTGAANEKLFF. CDR3 coding DNA: TGTGCCTGGAAGCTTACCGGGGCAGCTAATGAAAAACTGTTTTTT. The full variable domain, rest sourced from reference TRBV30 and TRBJ1-4, is SQTIHQWPATLVQPVGSPLSLECTVEGTSNPNLYWYRQAAGRGLQLLFYSVGIGQISSEVPQNLSASRPQDRQFILSSKKLLLSDSGFYLCAWKLTGAANEKLFFGSGTQLSVL.

This chain links TRBV6-1 with TRBJ1-2; TRBD1 is a possible D gene (6 bases). The V and J ends lost 3 bases and 4 bases respectively, with 15 bases between them. Germline V gene sequence: CDR1 MNHNS, CDR2 SASEGT. This CDR3 has 15 amino acids. The CDR3 sequence is CASSDPKTGIYGYTF. CDR3 sequence (DNA): TGTGCCAGCAGTGATCCGAAGACAGGAATCTATGGCTACACCTTC.

The chain recombines TRBV30 with TRBJ1-1; 7 bases match TRBD1. With 3 bases clipped from V and 1 base from J, the junction kept 2 bases outside the gene matches. CDR3 size: 13 residues. CDR1 is GTSNPN and CDR2 is SVGIG in the germline V gene (reference sequence). The CDR3 reads CAWRGQANTEAFF. DNA for the CDR3: TGTGCCTGGAGAGGACAGGCGAACACTGAAGCTTTCTTT.

The chain recombines TRBV19 with TRBJ2-2, with D possibly TRBD1 on 6 matching bases. V was shortened by 7 bases and J by 1 base, with 10 bases between the two germline ends. Germline V gene data show CDR1 as LNHDA and CDR2 as SQIVND (reference sequence). The CDR3 loop spans 14 amino acids. CDR3 protein: CASISGQNTGELFF. CDR3 nucleotide sequence: TGTGCCAGTATCTCGGGACAGAACACCGGGGAGCTGTTTTTT.

This clone showed up just once. This chain links TRBV6-1 with TRBJ1-5, with 11 bases fitting TRBD1. The CDR3 has 15 residues. V lost 10 bases, J lost 6 bases, and 11 bases stayed unmatched. Germline CDR1 is MNHNS and CDR2 is SASEGT. The CDR3 reads CAINGQGAVSQPQHF. CDR3 nucleotide sequence: TGTGCCATAAACGGACAGGGGGCGGTCAGTCAGCCCCAGCATTTT.

J is TRBJ2-2 and V is TRBV2, with unresolved D. CDR1 and CDR2 from the germline V gene are SNHLY and FYNNEI. The V and J ends lost 4 bases and 6 bases respectively, with 9 bases between them. The CDR3 has 13 residues. CDR3 sequence (DNA): TGTGCCAGCAGTGGCCTAAGAGCCGGGGAGCTGTTTTTT. The encoded protein is CASSGLRAGELFF.

The gene calls are TRBV6-5 and TRBJ1-4; D remains unclear. The CDR3 contains 14 residues. CDR1 and CDR2 (germline): MNHEY, SVGAGI. The V gene lost 6 bases and the J gene lost 4 bases, with 12 bases spanning the gap. The DNA of the CDR3 is TGTGCCAGCAGGCCCGGCCAGGTTAATGAAAAACTGTTTTTT. Residues: CASRPGQVNEKLFF.

This clone is a singleton in its sample. The chain is built from TRBV28 and TRBJ1-2, with a tentative D call TRBD1 (5 bases). V was clipped by 3 bases and J by 8 bases, with 19 bases between them. Germline V gives CDR1 MDHEN, CDR2 SYDVKM. The CDR3 contains 15 residues. DNA of the CDR3: TGTGCCAGCAGTTTTCTCGGGGCAGGACTAACCGGCTACACCTTC. It translates to CASSFLGAGLTGYTF.

This sequence joins TRBV6-6 and TRBJ1-6, with TRBD1 matching over 8 bases. This CDR3 is built from 15 residues. V shed 5 bases and J 8 bases; nucleotides not matched to a gene: 8. Germline CDR1 reads MNHNY; CDR2 reads SVGAGI (reference sequence). The CDR3 reads CASSPGQAHDSPLHF. The CDR3 region has the DNA TGTGCCAGCAGTCCGGGACAGGCGCATGATTCACCCCTCCACTTT.

The rearrangement uses TRBV7-2 and TRBJ2-7; D is unresolved. The CDR3 runs 12 residues. The V end lost 3 bases, the J end lost 6 bases, and 9 bases lay between the germline ends. Germline loops: CDR1 SGHTA, CDR2 FQGNSA. In nucleotides, the CDR3 is TGTGCCAGCAGCTTTTTCTCCCCCGAGCAGTACTTC. It translates to CASSFFSPEQYF.

V is TRBV7-2 and J is TRBJ2-5; 14 nucleotides agree with TRBD2. The CDR3 covers 16 residues. V trimming: 5 bases; J trimming: 2 bases; junction bases outside the gene matches: 4. The V gene's germline CDR1 is SGHTA and CDR2 FQGNSA. CDR3 bases: TGTGCCAGCAGCCGACTAGCGGGAGGGCGTCAAGAGACCCAGTACTTC. This sequence encodes CASSRLAGGRQETQYF.

This chain joins TRBV7-2 and TRBJ2-7, with D possibly being TRBD1 or TRBD2 (6 bases each). Germline CDR1 is SGHTA and CDR2 is FQGNSA. The CDR3 extends over 15 amino acids. V dropped 1 base and J dropped 4 bases, with 14 bases sitting between them. CDR3 in DNA: TGTGCCAGCAGCTTAGACTTGGGGGGCTGGTACGAGCAGTACTTC. Residues: CASSLDLGGWYEQYF.

The V call is TRBV9, the J call TRBJ2-7; D is perhaps TRBD2 (5 bases). Per germline, CDR1 SGDLS and CDR2 YYNGEE. This CDR3 comprises 15 residues. V lost 0 bases and J 2 bases, leaving 12 bases between the germline ends. CDR3 residues: CASSVEPSGTYEQYF. CDR3 DNA: TGTGCCAGCAGCGTAGAGCCCAGCGGTACCTACGAGCAGTACTTC.